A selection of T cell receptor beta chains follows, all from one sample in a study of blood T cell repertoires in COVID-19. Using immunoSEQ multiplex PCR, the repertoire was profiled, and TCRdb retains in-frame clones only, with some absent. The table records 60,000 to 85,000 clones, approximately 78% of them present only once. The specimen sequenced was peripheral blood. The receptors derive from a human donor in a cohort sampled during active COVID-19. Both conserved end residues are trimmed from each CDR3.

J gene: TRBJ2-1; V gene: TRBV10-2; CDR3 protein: ASRLAGGTDNEQF
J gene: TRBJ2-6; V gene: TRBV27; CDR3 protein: ASRPRTDFSGANVLT
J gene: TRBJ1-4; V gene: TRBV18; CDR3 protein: ATHRGANEKLF
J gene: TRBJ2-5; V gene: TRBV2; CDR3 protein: ASRRRDRETQY
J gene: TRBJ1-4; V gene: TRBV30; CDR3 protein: AWNGDREGEKLF
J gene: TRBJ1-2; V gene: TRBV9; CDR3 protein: ASSSRTGYGYT
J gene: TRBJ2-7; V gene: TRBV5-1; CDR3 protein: ASSFTPGLAGTRRYEQY
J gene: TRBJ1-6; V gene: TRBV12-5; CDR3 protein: ASGLVGVGEGNSPLH
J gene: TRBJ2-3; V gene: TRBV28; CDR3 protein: ASSSPGGRSADTQY
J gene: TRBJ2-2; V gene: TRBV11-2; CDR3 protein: ASSFPTGWGDTGELF
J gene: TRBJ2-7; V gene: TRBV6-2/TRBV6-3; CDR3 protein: ASSSPPRTSGYYEQY
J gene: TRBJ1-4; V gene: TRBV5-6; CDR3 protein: ASSTGTGGPNEKLF
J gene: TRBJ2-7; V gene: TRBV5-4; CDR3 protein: ASSQGPSNYEQY
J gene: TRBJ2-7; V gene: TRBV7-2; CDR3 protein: ASSTRLAGVSEQY
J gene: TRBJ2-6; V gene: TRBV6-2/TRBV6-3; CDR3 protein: ASSFTRGTGANVLT
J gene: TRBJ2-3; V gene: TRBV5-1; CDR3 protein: ASSLWGSGSTDTQY
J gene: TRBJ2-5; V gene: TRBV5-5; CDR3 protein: ASSLGQGAQETQY
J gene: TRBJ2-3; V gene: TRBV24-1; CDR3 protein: ATSDPGSKDTQY
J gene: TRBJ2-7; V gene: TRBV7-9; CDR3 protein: ASSLRDRGYEQY
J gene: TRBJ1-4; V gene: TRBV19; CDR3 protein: ASSRGWKEKLF
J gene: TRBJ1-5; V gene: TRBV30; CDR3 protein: AWSAGQTNQPQH
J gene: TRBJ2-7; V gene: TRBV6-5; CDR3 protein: ASSSQRESGEQY
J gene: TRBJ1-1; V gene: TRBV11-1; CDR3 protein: ASSLFSGDTEAF
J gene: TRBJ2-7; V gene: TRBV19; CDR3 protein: ASGRGPQYYEQY
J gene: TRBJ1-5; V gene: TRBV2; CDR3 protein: ASSELGGATNQPQH
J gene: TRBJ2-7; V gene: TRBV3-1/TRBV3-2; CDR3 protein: ASSRWTGDQGEQY
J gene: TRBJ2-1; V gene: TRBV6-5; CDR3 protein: ASSYSTSGYNEQF
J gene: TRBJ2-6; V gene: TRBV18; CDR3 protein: ASSRTGSQSGANVLT
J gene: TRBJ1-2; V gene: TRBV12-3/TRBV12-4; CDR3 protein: ASSPTENYGYT
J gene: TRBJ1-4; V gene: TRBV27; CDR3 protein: ASSLSTGGKNEKLF
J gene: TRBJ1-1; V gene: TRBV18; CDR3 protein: ASSPRGTANTEAF
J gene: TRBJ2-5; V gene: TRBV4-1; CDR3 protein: ASRLTGDQGTQY
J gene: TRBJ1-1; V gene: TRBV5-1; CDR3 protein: ASSLDRVGDTEAF
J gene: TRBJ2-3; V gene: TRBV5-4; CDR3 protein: ASSLEWGTQQY
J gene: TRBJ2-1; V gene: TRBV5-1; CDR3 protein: ASTAGLAYNEQF
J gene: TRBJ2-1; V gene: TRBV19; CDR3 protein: ASTNRGTNEQF
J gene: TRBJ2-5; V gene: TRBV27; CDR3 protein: ASSGGETQY
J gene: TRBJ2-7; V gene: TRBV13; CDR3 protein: ASSPGASGSPGEQY
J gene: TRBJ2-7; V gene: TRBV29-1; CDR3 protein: SADTRTNSPLSEQY
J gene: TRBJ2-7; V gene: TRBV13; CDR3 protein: ASSLEGEGHQEQY
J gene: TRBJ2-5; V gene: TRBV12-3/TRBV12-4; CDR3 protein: ASSFGRVETQY
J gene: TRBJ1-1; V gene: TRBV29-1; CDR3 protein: SATGTGVPEAF
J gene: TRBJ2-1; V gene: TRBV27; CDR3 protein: ASSLIGRAFNEQF
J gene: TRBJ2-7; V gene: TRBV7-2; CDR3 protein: ASSLVAVDYEQY
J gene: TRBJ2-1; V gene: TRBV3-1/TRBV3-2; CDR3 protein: ASSQGGRGNNEQF
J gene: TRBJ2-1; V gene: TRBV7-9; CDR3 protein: ASSLAGLSSYNEQF
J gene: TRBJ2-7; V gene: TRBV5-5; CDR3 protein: ASSLDGTGSEQY
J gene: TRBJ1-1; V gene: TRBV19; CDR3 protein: ASRLGTGGGHTEAF
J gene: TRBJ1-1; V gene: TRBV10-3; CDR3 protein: AISQATDPVV
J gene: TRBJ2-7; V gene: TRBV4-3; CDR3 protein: ASSQDRLTADEQY
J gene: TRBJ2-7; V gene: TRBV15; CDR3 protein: ATSRDRTGGPYEQY
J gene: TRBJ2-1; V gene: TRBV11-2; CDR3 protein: ASSLALTASGNEQF
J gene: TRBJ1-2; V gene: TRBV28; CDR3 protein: ASSGGGSLYGYT
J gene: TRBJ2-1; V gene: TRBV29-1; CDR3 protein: SAGTSGAGSSYNEQF
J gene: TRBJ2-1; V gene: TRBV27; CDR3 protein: ASSSPVLRKGRNEQF